This is a list of T cell receptor beta chains from one sample in a study of cytomegalovirus exposure and HLA in healthy donors. Profiling relied on immunoSEQ multiplex PCR, and the TCRdb table lists in-frame clones only, not all of them. The table shows around 200,000 clones, with 75% to 85% occurring only once. Sequences were obtained from PBMCs. Every receptor here comes from a woman aged 45-59 years in good health and CMV-seronegative. The conserved cysteine and the conserved F or W are not part of the CDR3 here. Fields, in order: V gene, J gene, CDR3 protein.

>TRBV7-2|TRBJ2-7
ASSLVGTGNEQY
>TRBV5-1|TRBJ1-2
ASSLVGGTGKSHYGYT
>TRBV19|TRBJ1-2
ASSISADRAIGYT
>TRBV5-4|TRBJ2-1
ASSLALAGGLFYNEQF
>TRBV5-5|TRBJ2-1
ASSLGRGQF
>TRBV5-1|TRBJ2-1
ASSGTSGVHNEQF
>TRBV28|TRBJ1-2
ATSLSGPPYGYT
>TRBV4-3|TRBJ2-1
ASSQGQGETYNEQF
>TRBV18|TRBJ1-5
ASSPDRHSNQPQH
>TRBV28|TRBJ2-1
ASNVLAQNEQF
>TRBV29-1|TRBJ2-5
SVEKDRGLEETQY
>TRBV15|TRBJ2-7
ATSRAGTGIHEQY
>TRBV2|TRBJ2-7
ASSSFLAPYEQY
>TRBV9|TRBJ1-5
ASSVGTGNNQPQH
>TRBV4-2|TRBJ2-4
ASSQWLPSGRAEEKNIQY
>TRBV2|TRBJ2-7
ASSGDRSSYEQY
>TRBV15|TRBJ1-6
ATSRDRWDRRDSPLH